The 20 T cell receptor beta chains below were found in one sample sequenced in a study of Ad26.COV2.S vaccination and SARS-CoV-2 variants. Assay used: immunoSEQ multiplex PCR; TCRdb lists only in-frame clones, some missing. The sample carries some 520,000 clones, roughly 89% recorded once. Treatment specified: 15 to 20 received Ad26.COV2.S at low or high dose, single or two shots; several received placebo; per-sample allocation not given. Samples were taken on day 63 after the first vaccine or placebo injection. The sequenced sample was peripheral blood, obtained in a trial of Ad26.COV2.S vaccine versus placebo. These receptors all come from a person between 18 and 65 years old who received the Ad26.COV2.S COVID-19 vaccine or a placebo.

The chain recombines TRBV28 with TRBJ1-5; D not resolved. The CDR3 totals 12 residues. V lost 7 bases to trimming and J lost 1 base, with 5 bases between them. CDR1 is MDHEN, CDR2 SYDVKM, per germline. CDR3 in amino acids: CASTASNQPQHF. In nucleotides, the CDR3 is TGTGCCAGCACCGCCAGCAATCAGCCCCAGCATTTT.

The chain is built from TRBV5-1 and TRBJ1-4; 7 bases match TRBD1. This CDR3 spans 13 amino acids. V gave up 6 bases and J gave up 6 bases; unmatched junction bases: 5. Germline CDR1 and CDR2: SGHRS and YFSETQ. The CDR3 region is CASNRDSDEKLFF. Here the CDR3 DNA reads TGCGCCAGCAACAGGGACAGCGATGAAAAACTGTTTTTT.

The V call is TRBV28, the J call TRBJ2-7, with D possibly TRBD2 on 5 matching bases. The V end lost 5 bases, the J end lost 2 bases, and 13 bases lay between the germline ends. The CDR3 consists of 14 residues. Germline values: CDR1 MDHEN, CDR2 SYDVKM. The CDR3 loop reads CASSVGGIPYEQYF. CDR3 bases: TGTGCCAGCAGTGTAGGAGGCATCCCCTACGAGCAGTACTTC.

This rearrangement joins TRBV7-2 to TRBJ2-2; D remains unclear. Germline CDR1 SGHTA, CDR2 FQGNSA. V was cut by 6 bases and J by 3 bases, with 5 bases left in between. The CDR3 has 12 amino acids. CDR3 DNA: TGTGCCAGCAGTTTCGACACCGGGGAGCTGTTTTTT. Protein: CASSFDTGELFF. The whole variable domain, filled in from reference TRBV7-2 and TRBJ2-2, reads GAGVSQSPSNKVTEKGKDVELRCDPISGHTALYWYRQSLGQGLEFLIYFQGNSAPDKSGLPSDRFSAERTGGSVSTLTIQRTQQEDSAVYLCASSFDTGELFFGEGSRLTVL.

V and J are TRBV19 and TRBJ2-7; TRBD1 agrees at 7 bases. V was pared by 4 bases and J by 2 bases, with 8 bases of the junction left unmatched. The CDR3 runs 15 residues. Germline V gene sequence: CDR1 LNHDA, CDR2 SQIVND (reference sequence). This CDR3 reads CASSTKRQGAYEQYF. DNA of the CDR3: TGTGCCAGTAGTACAAAGAGACAGGGTGCCTACGAGCAGTACTTC.

This clone appeared a single time. The chain joins TRBV5-6 to TRBJ1-1, with TRBD1 as a possible D gene (6 bases). The CDR3 contains 12 residues. In germline, CDR1 is SGHDT, CDR2 YYEEEE. The V gene lost 7 bases and the J gene lost 4 bases, with 11 bases spanning the gap. CDR3: CASGGGVTEAFF. In DNA, the CDR3 is TGTGCCAGCGGGGGCGGTGTCACTGAAGCTTTCTTT.

This clone has only one observation. This chain connects TRBV14 to TRBJ2-2, with D possibly TRBD2 on 6 matching bases. Germline CDR1 reads SGHDN; CDR2 reads FVKESK. The CDR3 runs to 16 residues. Trimming removed 10 bases from V and 0 bases from J, with 18 bases in between. The CDR3 DNA reads TGTGCCACCCGGGGTGGCGGGACTGCGAACACCGGGGAGCTGTTTTTT. Amino acid sequence: CATRGGGTANTGELFF.

The chain combines TRBV4-1 with TRBJ2-3, with D maybe TRBD2 (6 bases). V shed 4 bases and J shed 2 bases, with 16 bases lying between them. Germline V gene sequence: CDR1 MGHRA, CDR2 YSYEKL. This CDR3 contains 16 residues. DNA of the CDR3: TGCGCCAGCAGCCCAATAACGACTAGTACCACAGATACGCAGTATTTT. As protein: CASSPITTSTTDTQYF.

The chain has TRBV3-1 (or the pseudogene TRBV3-2) and TRBJ2-7; D is uncertain. CDR1 is LGHDT and CDR2 is YNNKEL in the germline V gene (reference sequence). CDR3 length: 14 residues. Trimming shortened V by 8 bases and J by 3 bases, and 17 bases separated the two germline ends. Here the CDR3 DNA reads TGTGCCAGCGCTTCCAGAGAAGCGTACTACGAGCAGTACTTC. Translating it yields CASASREAYYEQYF.

The chain recombines TRBV3-1 (or the pseudogene TRBV3-2) with TRBJ2-5; D gene uncertain. The CDR3 is 14 residues long. V shed 1 base and J shed 3 bases, with 9 bases lying between them. Germline V gives CDR1 LGHDT, CDR2 YNNKEL (reference sequence). CDR3 in DNA: TGTGCCAGCAGCCAAGTGGTCGGAAAAGAGACCCAGTACTTC. Its protein product is CASSQVVGKETQYF.

This sequence joins TRBV28 and TRBJ2-2, with TRBD1 matching 8 bases. Germline assignment: CDR1 MDHEN and CDR2 SYDVKM. This CDR3 is built from 15 residues. V lost 3 bases to trimming and J lost 6 bases; unmatched junction nucleotides: 6. In DNA, the CDR3 is TGTGCCAGCAGTTTTATGGACAGGGTCCCCGGGGAGCTGTTTTTT. Protein product: CASSFMDRVPGELFF.

The rearrangement joins TRBV19 to TRBJ1-5; D gene ambiguous. CDR3 length: 15 amino acids. Germline lookup yields CDR1 LNHDA and CDR2 SQIVND (reference sequence). V lost 6 bases and J lost 1, with 13 bases in between. The CDR3 is CASSFGLGSNQPQHF. CDR3 nucleotides: TGTGCCAGTAGCTTTGGACTTGGGAGCAATCAGCCCCAGCATTTT.

This clone appeared once. V is TRBV6-5 and J is TRBJ2-1; no firm D call. Germline lookup yields CDR1 MNHEY and CDR2 SVGAGI. The CDR3 runs 16 residues. The V and J ends lost 2 bases and 0 bases respectively, with 11 bases between them. The CDR3 here is CASSYNPPFSYNEQFF. CDR3 sequence (DNA): TGTGCCAGCAGTTACAATCCGCCCTTCTCCTACAATGAGCAGTTCTTC.

V is TRBV28 and J is TRBJ2-5, with D maybe TRBD1 (6 bases). The germline V and J ends were trimmed by 5 bases and 5 bases, with 18 bases remaining between them. This CDR3 contains 15 residues. CDR1 MDHEN and CDR2 SYDVKM come from the germline V gene. CDR3 nucleotides: TGTGCCAGCAGTATACCCACAGGGATTTCGGAGACCCAGTACTTC. Its protein product is CASSIPTGISETQYF.

The chain couples TRBV7-3 to TRBJ2-1, with 12 bases matching TRBD2. The V gene's germline CDR1 is SGHTA and CDR2 FQGTGA. The CDR3 contains 16 residues. V lost 5 bases and J lost 7; bases outside the gene matches: 9. The DNA for the CDR3 is TGTGCCAGCAGCAAGACTAGCGGGAGTTCTTTAAATGAGCAGTTCTTC. Its translation is CASSKTSGSSLNEQFF.

The chain recombines TRBV28 with TRBJ2-7; 8 nucleotides align to TRBD2. V lost 4 bases and J lost 1; bases outside the gene matches: 9. Germline loops: CDR1 MDHEN, CDR2 SYDVKM. The CDR3 has 16 residues. The chain's CDR3 is CASSSPGRGGSYEQYF. Written as DNA, the CDR3 is TGTGCCAGCAGTTCCCCCGGGAGGGGCGGATCCTACGAGCAGTACTTC.

V usage is TRBV19 and J usage is TRBJ2-3, with 8 bases fitting TRBD1. The germline V gene has CDR1 LNHDA and CDR2 SQIVND (reference sequence). The CDR3 totals 15 residues. The V segment lost 3 bases and the J segment 2 bases; nucleotides outside the gene matches: 4. Here the CDR3 reads CASSMLGQATDTQYF. The DNA of the CDR3 is TGTGCCAGTAGTATGTTGGGACAGGCCACAGATACGCAGTATTTT.

The chain is built from TRBV5-4 and TRBJ2-7; 12 positions match TRBD2. Germline-derived CDR1 and CDR2 are SGHNT and YYREEE (reference sequence). The junction had 5 bases not matched to a gene; V was cut back by 3 bases and J by 4 bases. The CDR3 totals 15 residues. The CDR3 sequence is CASSSWTSGIYEQYF. CDR3 bases: TGTGCCAGCAGCTCCTGGACTAGCGGGATTTACGAGCAGTACTTC.

A single count supports this clone. This chain joins TRBV12-5 and TRBJ1-1, with unresolved D. This CDR3 region has 13 residues. Trimming took 1 base from V and 5 from J, leaving 8 bases between them. CDR1 is LGHNT and CDR2 is FRNRAP in the germline V gene. As DNA, the CDR3 is TGTGCTAGTGGTTTGGGGCTCGGTACTGAAGCTTTCTTT. It codes for CASGLGLGTEAFF.

The chain joins TRBV7-9 to TRBJ1-1, with D unclear. V shed 3 bases and J shed 1 base, with 12 bases lying between them. The CDR3 totals 15 residues. Germline V lookup: CDR1 SEHNR, CDR2 FQNEAQ (reference sequence). The CDR3 DNA sequence: TGTGCCAGCAGCTTTATGCGACTGGAGAACACTGAAGCTTTCTTT. This encodes CASSFMRLENTEAFF.